This TCR beta chain was recorded in a study of response to subunit inactivated influenza vaccine. Points from the study as a whole: Authors suggested seasonal influenza vaccinations each recruit few new T cells.

TCRdb reprocessed the RT-PCR reads via MiXCR and lists one record per CDR3 protein. Here the sample spans about 780,000 distinct CDR3 sequences, 15% to 20% being singletons. CDR3 size: 15 residues. Per the germline V gene, CDR1 is MDHEN and CDR2 is SYDVKM. Trimming cost V 3 bases and J 6 bases, with 15 bases left between them. Of note for this clonotype: Its antigen is undetermined.

V gene TRBV28 combines with J gene TRBJ2-1, with D perhaps matching TRBD2 (6 bases). The clonotype originates from a man aged 45-65 years who received an inactivated influenza vaccine. The sample in question was PBMCs from blood, obtained roughly 5 days after vaccination. The CDR3 DNA sequence: TGTGCCAGCAGTTTGGGTCGGGGGTCCACCAATGAGCAGTTCTTC. Translation gives CASSLGRGSTNEQFF. Supplemented by reference TRBV28 and TRBJ2-1, the full variable domain reads DVKVTQSSRYLVKRTGEKVFLECVQDMDHENMFWYRQDPGLGLRLIYFSYDVKMKEKGDIPEGYSVSREKKERFSLILESASTNQTSMYLCASSLGRGSTNEQFFGPGTRLTVL.